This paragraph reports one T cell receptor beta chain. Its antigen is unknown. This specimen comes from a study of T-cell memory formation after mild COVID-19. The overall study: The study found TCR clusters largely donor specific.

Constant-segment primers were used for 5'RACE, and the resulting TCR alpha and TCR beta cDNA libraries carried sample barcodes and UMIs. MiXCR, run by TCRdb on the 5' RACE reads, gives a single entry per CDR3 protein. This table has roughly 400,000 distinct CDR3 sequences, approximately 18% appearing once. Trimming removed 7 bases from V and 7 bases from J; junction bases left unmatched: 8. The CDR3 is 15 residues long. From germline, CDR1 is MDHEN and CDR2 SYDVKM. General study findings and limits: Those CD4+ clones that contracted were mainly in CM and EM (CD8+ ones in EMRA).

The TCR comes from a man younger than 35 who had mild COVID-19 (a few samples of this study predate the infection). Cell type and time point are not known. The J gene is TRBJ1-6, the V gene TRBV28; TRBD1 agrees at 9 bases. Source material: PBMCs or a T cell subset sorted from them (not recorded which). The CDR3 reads CASTRTGDMNSPLHF. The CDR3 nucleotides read TGTGCCAGCACCAGGACAGGGGACATGAATTCACCCCTCCACTTT.